This T cell receptor beta chain was sequenced in a study of blood T cell repertoires in COVID-19. Study in general: Acute and convalescent COVID-19 specimens originated in the United States, Italy and Spain. Nucleic acid was either cDNA or gDNA, and it came from T cells, B-cell-depleted T cells, or PBMCs.

Source study methods: Researchers report that nucleated cell counts were estimated from reference gene primer amplification. The data were produced by immunoSEQ multiplex PCR, yet TCRdb's version contains in-frame clones alone and is incomplete. V, J and clone size are taken as reported in that table, and D and trimming were inferred from the DNA itself. The profile shows over 250,000 clones, around 90% of them singletons. This CDR3 is 13 amino acids long. Germline V gives CDR1 LGHDT, CDR2 YNNKEL (reference sequence). V was cut by 1 base and J by 4 bases, with 6 bases left in between. The specimen was peripheral blood. The TCR was taken from a man aged 45-65 years with acute or convalescent COVID-19. The chain uses TRBV3-1 (or the pseudogene TRBV3-2) and TRBJ2-3; D might be TRBD1 (5 bases). CDR3 residues: CASSQGRADTQYF. CDR3 bases: TGTGCCAGCAGCCAAGGCAGGGCAGATACGCAGTATTTT.